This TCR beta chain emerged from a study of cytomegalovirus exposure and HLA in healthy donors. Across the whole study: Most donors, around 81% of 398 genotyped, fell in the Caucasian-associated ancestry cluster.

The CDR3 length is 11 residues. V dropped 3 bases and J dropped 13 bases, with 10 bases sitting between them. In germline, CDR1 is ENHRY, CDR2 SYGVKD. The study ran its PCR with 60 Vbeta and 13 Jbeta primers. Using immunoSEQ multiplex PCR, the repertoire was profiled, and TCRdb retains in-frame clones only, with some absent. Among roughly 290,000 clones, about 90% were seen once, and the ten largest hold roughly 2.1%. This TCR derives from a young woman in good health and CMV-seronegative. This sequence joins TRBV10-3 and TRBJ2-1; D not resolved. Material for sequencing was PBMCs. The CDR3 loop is CAISDPRPQFF. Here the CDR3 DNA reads TGTGCCATCAGTGATCCTCGTCCCCAGTTCTTC.